A single sample gave rise to the 25 T cell receptor beta chains below, sequenced in a study of cytomegalovirus exposure and HLA in healthy donors. This table comes from immunoSEQ multiplex PCR, and its TCRdb copy is limited to in-frame clones, with some not included. The data show roughly 350,000 clones, around 86% seen once. The sequenced material came from PBMCs. The source is a woman under 30 in good health and CMV-seronegative.

V and J are TRBV30 and TRBJ2-3, with 7 bases that match TRBD2. Trimming took 3 bases from V and 5 from J; bases not matched to a gene: 8. The CDR3 covers 14 residues. CDR1 is GTSNPN and CDR2 is SVGIG in the germline V gene (reference sequence). The CDR3 region is CAWRGQGGRDTQYF. In nucleotides, the CDR3 is TGTGCCTGGAGGGGCCAGGGAGGGCGAGATACGCAGTATTTT.

This chain links TRBV4-3 with TRBJ2-7, with 11 bases identical to TRBD1. The CDR3 runs 14 residues. Germline CDR1 is LGHNA and CDR2 is YSLEER. V was pared by 4 bases and J by 2 bases, with 1 base of the junction left unmatched. The CDR3 spells CASSPGQGAYEQYF. In DNA, the CDR3 is TGCGCCAGCAGCCCGGGACAGGGGGCCTACGAGCAGTACTTC.

This chain uses TRBV10-3 with TRBJ2-1; possible D gene TRBD2, 6 bases. CDR3 length equals 14 residues. Trimming removed 4 bases from V and 6 bases from J, with 13 bases in between. The V gene's germline CDR1 is ENHRY and CDR2 SYGVKD. The CDR3: CAISGASGGNEQFF. The CDR3 nucleotides read TGTGCCATCAGTGGGGCCTCCGGGGGCAATGAGCAGTTCTTC.

Only one count was recorded for this clone. The chain carries TRBV28 and TRBJ2-2; TRBD2 matches 7 bases. Trimming cost V 7 bases and J 2 bases; bases outside gene matches: 7. The germline CDR1 and CDR2 sequences are MDHEN and SYDVKM. The CDR3 totals 15 residues. The CDR3 region has the DNA TGTGCCAGCAACCCCCCTAGCGGTAACACCGGGGAGCTGTTTTTT. Protein product: CASNPPSGNTGELFF.

The CDR3 DNA reads as TGCAGCGTCATGGGACTTAGGTACAACACTGAAGCTTTCTTT. This codes for CSVMGLRYNTEAFF. The chain couples TRBV29-1 to TRBJ1-1; D is possibly TRBD1 (5 bases). The CDR3 sequence is 14 residues long. Trimming removed 6 bases from V and 2 bases from J, with 16 bases in between. The germline gives CDR1 SQVTM, CDR2 ANQGSEA.

The gene calls are TRBV2 and TRBJ1-5, with a weak D call TRBD1 (6 bases). The CDR3 runs to 14 residues. CDR1 is SNHLY, CDR2 FYNNEI, per germline. V dropped 7 bases and J dropped 7 bases, with 17 bases sitting between them. As DNA, the CDR3 is TGTGCCAGCAACGAACAGGGAGTCGGGCAGCCCCAGCATTTT. As protein: CASNEQGVGQPQHF.

The chain recombines TRBV6-7 with TRBJ2-1; 9 bases agree with TRBD2. TRBV6-7 is placed among ORFs of uncertain function. The J segment lost 2 bases and the V segment lost 4 bases, leaving 6 bases of the junction unmatched. The CDR3 is made up of 16 amino acids. The CDR3 coding sequence is TGTGCCAGCAGTTTGCGGACTAGCGTGACCTACAATGAGCAGTTCTTC. Translation: CASSLRTSVTYNEQFF.

V and J are TRBV6-5 and TRBJ1-5, with D possibly being TRBD1 (5 bases). From germline, CDR1 is MNHEY and CDR2 SVGAGI. This CDR3 comprises 14 residues. Trimming pared 7 bases from V and 1 base from J, leaving 11 bases between. CDR3 nucleotides: TGTGCCAGCACACCGGGGGGGAGCAATCAGCCCCAGCATTTT. It specifies CASTPGGSNQPQHF.

The chain recombines TRBV27 with TRBJ2-7, with D tentatively TRBD1 (6 bases). Germline V gene data show CDR1 as MNHEY and CDR2 as SMNVEV (reference sequence). The CDR3 length is 15 residues. Trimming shortened V by 6 bases and J by 0 bases, and 15 bases separated the two germline ends. Here the CDR3 reads CASSKNRESSYEQYF. As DNA, the CDR3 is TGTGCCAGCAGCAAAAACAGGGAGAGCTCCTACGAGCAGTACTTC.

The chain joins TRBV11-3 to TRBJ2-7; D may be TRBD2 (5 bases). Trimming took off 0 bases at V and 0 bases at J, with 9 bases between the two ends. Germline-derived CDR1 and CDR2 are SGHNT and YENEEA. This CDR3 has 15 residues. The DNA of the CDR3 is TGTGCCAGCAGCTTAGATATTAGCGACTCCTACGAGCAGTACTTC. This sequence encodes CASSLDISDSYEQYF.

This chain joins TRBV6-5 and TRBJ1-1; the match to TRBD1 covers 7 bases. The CDR3 is 15 residues long. V lost 3 bases to trimming and J lost 0 bases; unmatched junction nucleotides: 4. Germline assignment: CDR1 MNHEY and CDR2 SVGAGI. The CDR3, as DNA: TGTGCCAGCAGTTATGGGACAGTCGTGAACACTGAAGCTTTCTTT. It specifies CASSYGTVVNTEAFF.

The CDR3 nucleotides read TGTGCCAGCAGTGGCCCTTGGTATGGGACAGGGGAAGAGGGCTACACCTTC. Translation: CASSGPWYGTGEEGYTF. V usage is TRBV6-1 and J usage is TRBJ1-2, with 10 bases that match TRBD1. CDR3 length: 17 residues. Germline V gene data show CDR1 as MNHNS and CDR2 as SASEGT. V was pared by 4 bases and J by 8 bases, with 16 bases of the junction left unmatched.

This chain uses TRBV16 with TRBJ2-1; 10 bases map to TRBD2. Losses at the gene ends were 2 bases for V and 5 bases for J; bases not matched to a gene: 9. Germline V gene lookup returns CDR1 KGHSY and CDR2 FQNENV. The CDR3 runs 17 residues. CDR3 loop: CASSQNGAGGPDNEQFF. In DNA form, the CDR3 reads TGTGCCAGCAGCCAAAATGGAGCGGGAGGGCCTGACAATGAGCAGTTCTTC.

The gene calls are TRBV15 and TRBJ1-4, with a tentative D call TRBD1 (5 bases). The CDR3 is made up of 15 amino acids. Germline CDR1 is LNHNV and CDR2 is YYDKDF (reference sequence). V gave up 1 base and J gave up 7 bases, with 13 bases separating them. The CDR3 sequence: CATSRVAGMVEKLFF. CDR3 DNA sequence: TGTGCCACCAGCAGAGTAGCAGGGATGGTTGAAAAACTGTTTTTT.

The CDR3 coding sequence is TGTGCCAGCAGCGCCAGGGTATCTGGGGCCAACGTCCTGACTTTC. This gives the protein CASSARVSGANVLTF. This sequence joins TRBV7-9 and TRBJ2-6; weak D call: TRBD1 (5 bases). CDR3 length: 15 amino acids. Germline V gene lookup returns CDR1 SEHNR and CDR2 FQNEAQ (reference sequence). V shed 5 bases and J shed 1 base, with 9 bases lying between them.

The chain recombines TRBV19 with TRBJ2-7; 9 bases match TRBD1. Germline CDR1 LNHDA, CDR2 SQIVND (reference sequence). The length of the CDR3 is 14 residues. J lost 4 bases, V lost 3 bases, and 4 bases had no gene match. The CDR3 sequence: CASSMGTGIYEQYF. The CDR3 DNA reads as TGTGCCAGTAGTATGGGGACAGGGATTTACGAGCAGTACTTC.

The genes are TRBV2 and TRBJ1-1, with D possibly TRBD1 on 5 matching bases. Trimming removed 6 bases from V and 4 bases from J, with 24 bases in between. Per germline, CDR1 SNHLY and CDR2 FYNNEI. The CDR3 spans 17 residues. CDR3 in DNA: TGTGCCAGCAGGGAGGGACGAATGGGGGTCGTTGGCACTGAAGCTTTCTTT. Amino acids: CASREGRMGVVGTEAFF.

The chain combines TRBV5-1 with TRBJ2-5; D remains unclear. Trimming shortened V by 4 bases and J by 3 bases, and 10 bases separated the two germline ends. From germline, CDR1 is SGHRS and CDR2 YFSETQ. This CDR3 has 13 amino acids. The CDR3 reads CASSVSTEETQYF. CDR3 nucleotide sequence: TGCGCCAGCAGCGTTTCCACAGAAGAGACCCAGTACTTC. Filled out from reference TRBV5-1 and TRBJ2-5, the complete variable domain reads KAGVTQTPRYLIKTRGQQVTLSCSPISGHRSVSWYQQTPGQGLQFLFEYFSETQRNKGNFPGRFSGRQFSNSRSEMNVSTLELGDSALYLCASSVSTEETQYFGPGTRLLVL.

This chain uses TRBV7-3 with TRBJ2-1, with 7 bases matching TRBD2. Trimming removed 6 bases from V and 0 bases from J; junction bases left unmatched: 5. CDR1 is SGHTA and CDR2 is FQGTGA in the germline V gene. The CDR3 loop spans 15 amino acids. The CDR3 coding sequence is TGTGCCAGCAGTACTAGCGCAAGCTCCTACAATGAGCAGTTCTTC. Its protein is CASSTSASSYNEQFF.

This chain connects TRBV27 to TRBJ2-5, with 7 nucleotides matching TRBD2. The CDR3 consists of 16 residues. CDR1 and CDR2 (germline): MNHEY, SMNVEV (reference sequence). The V gene end was trimmed by 6 bases and the J gene end by 1 base; junction bases not matched to a gene: 11. The CDR3 here is CASSSLGGGGQETQYF. The CDR3 DNA is TGTGCCAGCAGCTCCCTTGGGGGGGGTGGCCAAGAGACCCAGTACTTC.

The CDR3 nucleotides are TGTGCCAGCAGTGAATGGGCAGGGTACGAGCAGTACTTC. It yields the protein CASSEWAGYEQYF. The rearrangement joins TRBV6-1 to TRBJ2-7, with D perhaps matching TRBD1 (5 bases). The CDR3 totals 13 residues. V dropped 2 bases and J dropped 4 bases, with 9 bases sitting between them. Germline-derived CDR1 and CDR2 are MNHNS and SASEGT.

The sample holds a few counts of this clone. This chain joins TRBV27 and TRBJ2-2; 7 bases map to TRBD2. This CDR3 comprises 14 residues. The V gene end was trimmed by 3 bases and the J gene end by 4 bases; junction bases not matched to a gene: 2. The germline CDR1 and CDR2 sequences are MNHEY and SMNVEV (reference sequence). The CDR3 region has the DNA TGTGCCAGCAGTTTGGGCGGGAGCACCGGGGAGCTGTTTTTT. Its translation is CASSLGGSTGELFF.

A word on this clone: The sample has other DNA sequences that encode this CDR3 too. V is TRBV20-1 and J is TRBJ1-1; D gene uncertain. Germline loops: CDR1 DFQATT, CDR2 SNEGSKA (reference sequence). V was clipped by 5 bases and J by 1 base, with 5 bases between them. There are 11 residues in the CDR3. The CDR3 bases are TGCAGTGCTTATTCGAACACTGAAGCTTTCTTT. Translating it yields CSAYSNTEAFF.

The chain is built from TRBV6-5 and TRBJ2-7, with a weak D call TRBD1 (6 bases). The V and J ends lost 2 bases and 3 bases respectively, with 11 bases between them. The CDR3 covers 14 residues. Germline CDR1 reads MNHEY; CDR2 reads SVGAGI. The CDR3 nucleotides are TGTGCCAGCAGTTACGGGGCAGGGGTCTACGAGCAGTACTTC. Translation gives CASSYGAGVYEQYF.

The chain employs TRBV6-5 and TRBJ2-7, with TRBD2 matching over 9 bases. Per the germline V gene, CDR1 is MNHEY and CDR2 is SVGAGI. The CDR3 has 13 residues. The V segment lost 7 bases and the J segment 6 bases; nucleotides outside the gene matches: 7. The CDR3 region is CASTGSGSGEQYF. The CDR3, as DNA: TGTGCCAGCACCGGTAGCGGGAGTGGCGAGCAGTACTTC.